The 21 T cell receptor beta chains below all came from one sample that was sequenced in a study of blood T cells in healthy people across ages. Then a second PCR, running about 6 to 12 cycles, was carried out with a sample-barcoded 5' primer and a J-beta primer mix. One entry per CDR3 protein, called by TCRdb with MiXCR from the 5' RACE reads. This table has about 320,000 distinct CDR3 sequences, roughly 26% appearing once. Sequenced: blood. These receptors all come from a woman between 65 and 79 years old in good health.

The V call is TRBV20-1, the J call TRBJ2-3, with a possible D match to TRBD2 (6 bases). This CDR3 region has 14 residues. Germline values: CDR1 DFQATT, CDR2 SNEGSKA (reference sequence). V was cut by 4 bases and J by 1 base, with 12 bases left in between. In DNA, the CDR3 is TGCAGTGCTACGCCGGAGGGGCGCACAGATACGCAGTATTTT. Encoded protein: CSATPEGRTDTQYF.

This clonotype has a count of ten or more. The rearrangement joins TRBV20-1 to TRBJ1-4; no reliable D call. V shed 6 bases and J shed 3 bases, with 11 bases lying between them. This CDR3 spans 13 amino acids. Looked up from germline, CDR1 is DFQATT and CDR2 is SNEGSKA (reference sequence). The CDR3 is CSASPWANEKLFF. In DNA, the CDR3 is TGCAGTGCCTCACCCTGGGCTAATGAAAAACTGTTTTTT.

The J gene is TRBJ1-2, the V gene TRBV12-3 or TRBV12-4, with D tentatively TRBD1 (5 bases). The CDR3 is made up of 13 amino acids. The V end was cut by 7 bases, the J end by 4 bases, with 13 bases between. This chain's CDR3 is CASTEGRPYGYTF. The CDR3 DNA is TGTGCCAGCACCGAGGGACGGCCCTATGGCTACACCTTC.

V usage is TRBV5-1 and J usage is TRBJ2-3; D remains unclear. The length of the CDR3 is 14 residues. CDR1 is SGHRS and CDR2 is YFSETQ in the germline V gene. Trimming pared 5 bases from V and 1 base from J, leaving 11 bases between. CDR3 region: CASRQNLGTDTQYF. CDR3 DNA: TGCGCCAGCAGACAGAATTTGGGCACAGATACGCAGTATTTT.

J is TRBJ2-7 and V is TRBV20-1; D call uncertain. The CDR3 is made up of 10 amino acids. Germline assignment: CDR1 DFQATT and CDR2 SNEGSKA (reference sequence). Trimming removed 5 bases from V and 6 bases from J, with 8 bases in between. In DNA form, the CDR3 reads TGCAGTGCTCAGATATCCGAGCAGTACTTC. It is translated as CSAQISEQYF.

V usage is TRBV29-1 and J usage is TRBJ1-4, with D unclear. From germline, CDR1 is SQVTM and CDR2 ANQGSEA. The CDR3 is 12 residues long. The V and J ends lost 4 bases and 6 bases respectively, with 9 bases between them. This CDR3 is CSVVGPDEKLFF. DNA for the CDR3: TGCAGCGTTGTAGGCCCGGATGAAAAACTGTTTTTT.

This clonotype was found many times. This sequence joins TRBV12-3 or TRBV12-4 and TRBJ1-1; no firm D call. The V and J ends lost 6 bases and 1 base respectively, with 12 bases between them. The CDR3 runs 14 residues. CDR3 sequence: CASRSKTANTEAFF. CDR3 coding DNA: TGTGCCAGCAGATCGAAGACGGCGAACACTGAAGCTTTCTTT.

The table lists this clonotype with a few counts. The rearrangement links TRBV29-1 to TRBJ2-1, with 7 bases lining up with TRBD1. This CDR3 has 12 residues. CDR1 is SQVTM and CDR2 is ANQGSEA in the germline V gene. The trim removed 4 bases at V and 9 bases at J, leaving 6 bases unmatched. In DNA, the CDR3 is TGCAGCGTTGGACAGGGTGCGAGTGAGCAGTTCTTC. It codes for CSVGQGASEQFF.

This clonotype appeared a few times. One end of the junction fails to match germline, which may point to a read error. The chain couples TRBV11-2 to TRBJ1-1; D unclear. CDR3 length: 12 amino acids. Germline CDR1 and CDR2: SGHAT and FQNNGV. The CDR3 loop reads CASSPKNTGAFF. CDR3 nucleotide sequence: TGTGCCAGCAGCCCAAAGAACACTGGAGCTTTCTTT.

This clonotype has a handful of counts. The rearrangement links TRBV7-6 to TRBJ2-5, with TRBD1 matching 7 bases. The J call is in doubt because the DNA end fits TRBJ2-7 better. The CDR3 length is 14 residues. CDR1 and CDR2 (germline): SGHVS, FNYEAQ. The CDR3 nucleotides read TGTGCCAGCAGCTTTTCACAGGGGAAAGGCGAGCAGTACTTC. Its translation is CASSFSQGKGEQYF.

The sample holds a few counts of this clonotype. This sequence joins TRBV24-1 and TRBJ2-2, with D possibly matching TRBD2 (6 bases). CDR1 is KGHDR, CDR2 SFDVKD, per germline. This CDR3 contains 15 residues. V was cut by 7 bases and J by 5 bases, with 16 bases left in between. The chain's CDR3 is CATSPRAGRTGELFF. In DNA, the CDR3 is TGTGCCACCAGCCCCCGGGCGGGGCGGACCGGGGAGCTGTTTTTT.

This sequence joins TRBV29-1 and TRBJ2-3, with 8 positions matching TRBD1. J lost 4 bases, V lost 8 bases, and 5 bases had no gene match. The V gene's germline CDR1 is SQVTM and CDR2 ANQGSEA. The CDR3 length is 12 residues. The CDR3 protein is CSLAGGADTQYF. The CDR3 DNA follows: TGCAGCCTGGCAGGGGGCGCAGATACGCAGTATTTT.

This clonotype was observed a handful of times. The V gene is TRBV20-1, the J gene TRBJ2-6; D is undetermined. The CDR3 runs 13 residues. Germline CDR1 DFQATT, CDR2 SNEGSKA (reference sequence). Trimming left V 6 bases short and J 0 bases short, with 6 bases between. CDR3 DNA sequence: TGCAGTGCCTTTGACTCTGGGGCCAACGTCCTGACTTTC. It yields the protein CSAFDSGANVLTF.

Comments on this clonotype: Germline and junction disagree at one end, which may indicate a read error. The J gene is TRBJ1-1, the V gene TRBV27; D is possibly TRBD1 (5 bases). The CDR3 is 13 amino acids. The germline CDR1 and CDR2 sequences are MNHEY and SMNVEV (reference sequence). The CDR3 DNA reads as TGTGGCAGCAGTGCCCCGGGGGTCACTGAAGCTTTCTTT. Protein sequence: CGSSAPGVTEAFF.

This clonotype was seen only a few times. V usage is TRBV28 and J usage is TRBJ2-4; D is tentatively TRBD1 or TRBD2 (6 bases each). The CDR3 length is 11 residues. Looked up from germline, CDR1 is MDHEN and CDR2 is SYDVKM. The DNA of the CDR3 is TGTGCTGCTACAGGGAGGAACATTCAGTACTTC. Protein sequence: CAATGRNIQYF. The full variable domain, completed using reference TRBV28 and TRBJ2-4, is DVKVTQSSRYLVKRTGEKVFLECVQDMDHENMFWYRQDPGLGLRLIYFSYDVKMKEKGDIPEGYSVSREKKERFSLILESASTNQTSMYLCAATGRNIQYFGAGTRLSVL.

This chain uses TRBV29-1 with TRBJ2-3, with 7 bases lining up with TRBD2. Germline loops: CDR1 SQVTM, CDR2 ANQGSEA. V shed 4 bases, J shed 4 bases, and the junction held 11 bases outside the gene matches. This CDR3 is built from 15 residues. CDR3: CSVVPRAGTADTQYF. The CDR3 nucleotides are TGCAGCGTTGTACCACGAGCGGGGACGGCAGATACGCAGTATTTT.

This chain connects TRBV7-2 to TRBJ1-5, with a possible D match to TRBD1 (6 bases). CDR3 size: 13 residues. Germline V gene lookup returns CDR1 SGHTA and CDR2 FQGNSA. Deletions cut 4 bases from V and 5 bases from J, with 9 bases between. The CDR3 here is CASSSYRDQPQHF. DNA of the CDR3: TGTGCCAGCAGCTCGTACAGGGATCAGCCCCAGCATTTT. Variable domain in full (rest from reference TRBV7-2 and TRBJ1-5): GAGVSQSPSNKVTEKGKDVELRCDPISGHTALYWYRQSLGQGLEFLIYFQGNSAPDKSGLPSDRFSAERTGGSVSTLTIQRTQQEDSAVYLCASSSYRDQPQHFGDGTRLSIL.

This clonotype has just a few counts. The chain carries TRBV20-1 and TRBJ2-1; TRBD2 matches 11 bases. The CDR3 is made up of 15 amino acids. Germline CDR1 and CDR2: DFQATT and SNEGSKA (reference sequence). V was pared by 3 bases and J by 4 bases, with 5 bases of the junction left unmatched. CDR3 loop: CSASGGTSGYNEQFF. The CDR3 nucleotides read TGCAGTGCTAGCGGCGGGACTAGCGGATACAATGAGCAGTTCTTC.

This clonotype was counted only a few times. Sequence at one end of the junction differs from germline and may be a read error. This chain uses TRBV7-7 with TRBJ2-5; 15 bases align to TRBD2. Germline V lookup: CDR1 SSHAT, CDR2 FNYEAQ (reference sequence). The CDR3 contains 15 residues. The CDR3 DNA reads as TGTGCTAGCAGCTTTGGGACTAGCGGGAGGGAGACCCAGTACTTC. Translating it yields CASSFGTSGRETQYF. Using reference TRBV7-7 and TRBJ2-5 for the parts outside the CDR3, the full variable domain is GAGVSQSPRYKVTKRGQDVTLRCDPISSHATLYWYQQALGQGPEFLTYFNYEAQPDKSGLPSDRFSAERPEGSISTLTIQRTEQRDSAMYRCASSFGTSGRETQYFGPGTRLLVL.

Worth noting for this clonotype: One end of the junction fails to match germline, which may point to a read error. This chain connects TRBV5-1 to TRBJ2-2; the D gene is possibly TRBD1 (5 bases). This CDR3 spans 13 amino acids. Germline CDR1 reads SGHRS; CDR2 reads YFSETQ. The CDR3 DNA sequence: TGCGCCAGCAACTTGCAGACAGCCGGGGAGCTGTTTTTT. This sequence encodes CASNLQTAGELFF.

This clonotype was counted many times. The CDR3 is CASSLLSRHEQYF. As DNA, the CDR3 is TGTGCCAGCAGCTTATTGTCCCGGCACGAGCAGTACTTC. J is TRBJ2-7 and V is TRBV7-9, with no clear D. V was shortened by 2 bases and J by 5 bases, with 10 bases between the two germline ends. The CDR3 is 13 amino acids. Germline lookup yields CDR1 SEHNR and CDR2 FQNEAQ (reference sequence).